This T cell receptor beta chain was profiled in a study of cytomegalovirus exposure and HLA in healthy donors (dated by TCRdb to 2016 to 2017). Regarding the study in general: An earlier analysis of 587 of the donors reported approximately 280 Gb of sequence data and 95 million to 120 million unique TCR beta sequences obtained from around 180 million T cells. An early release covering approximately 600 HLA-typed donors comprised approximately 300 gigabases of sequencing data and tens of millions of unique TCR sequences. Of the roughly 430 genotyped donors, around 81% fell in the genetic ancestry cluster associated with self-reported Caucasian donors. The aim of the study was to test whether cataloging public T cell receptors could identify signatures of past pathogen exposure. Using immunosequencing, the study profiled T cell repertoires from about 650 subjects and related those repertoires to cytomegalovirus serostatus. In addition to the first cohort of 500 to 850 subjects, a separate validation cohort of 120 different subjects was used. To predict cytomegalovirus infection status, the study combined high-throughput TCR immunosequencing, statistical association of individual TCRs with disease status, and machine learning. In a later analysis, previously published TCR beta repertoires from hundreds of donors were re-analyzed and high-resolution HLA genotyping was added so that TCR occurrence patterns could be studied. Rather than using new phenotypic data, the later analysis identified candidate immune exposures from TCR beta sequences and from how often those sequences occurred across donors. An earlier analysis of approximately 630 of the donors applied high-throughput TCR beta sequencing to assess whether each TCR beta V gene segment acted as functional or pseudogenic. Alongside the repertoire data, information on donor age, sex, ethnicity and CMV serostatus was compiled. A later genetic analysis used genome-wide SNP genotypes for about 60% of the roughly 700 donors, treating that subset as a discovery cohort. All discovery cohort repertoires had been generated on a single sequencing platform. HLA typing covered class I and class II loci at four-digit resolution. Typing coverage differed by locus: A, B, C, DRB1 and DQB1 were typed in roughly 620-630 donors, DQA1 in about 550, DPA1 in 606, and DPB1 in 450 to 490. Four or five DR-DQ haplotypes were treated as single units for association and clustering because of strong linkage in the cohort. Across some 400 genotyped donors of the cohort, an average of roughly 230,000 unique TCR beta nucleotide sequences per donor were sequenced, and approximately 17% of those sequences were non-productive.

The library was made by the immunoSEQ multiplex PCR assay. For the multiplex PCR, a mixture combining 60 forward primers for TCR Vbeta segments and 13 reverse primers for TCR Jbeta segments was used. A multiplex PCR assay on genomic DNA amplified the CDR3 region of rearranged TCR beta genes. Amplified TCR beta libraries were sequenced as 87-base-pair reads on the Illumina HiSeq System. In the original analysis: A later analysis counted 75 million to 100 million unique TCR beta chains across the 666 repertoires, and roughly 9.9 million of these chains were shared by at least two donors. A nearest-neighbor algorithm error-corrected the raw reads and collapsed the reads into unique sequences, merging closely related sequences to remove PCR and sequencing errors. CDR3 sequences were aligned to IMGT reference sequences to assign V, D and J gene segments. Each retained sequence needed at least a six-nucleotide match to both a V gene segment and a J gene segment. A rearrangement was called productive if the CDR3 had no stop codons and remained in frame with V and J, and every other rearrangement was called non-productive. Following IMGT convention, CDR3 was defined as the stretch from the second conserved V-encoded cysteine up to the conserved J-encoded phenylalanine. In an earlier analysis of some 550 of the donors, sequences lacking an unambiguous match to a single V gene segment were excluded. An earlier analysis of a few hundred of the donors classified V segments as functional when productive rearrangements were above 56.7% and as segregating when the standard deviation between donors was above 5%. A statistical classification framework was built for diagnosing cytomegalovirus status from the catalog of TCR beta chain sequences. A later analysis assigned V and J genes by comparing TCR nucleotide sequences with IMGT/GENE-DB human TR gene sequences. In a later analysis, CDR3 sequences and most-parsimonious VDJ recombination scenarios were assigned using the TCRdist pipeline. In a later analysis, each TCR beta chain was defined by its CDR3 amino acid sequence together with its V-gene family, and reads lacking a unique V-gene family were excluded. To address suspected cross-contamination and a sequencing artifact, a later analysis removed several hundred highly shared, low-generation-probability nucleotide sequences. In a later analysis, a clonal expansion index was calculated for each public chain from normalized within-repertoire ranks of inferred template counts. In a later analysis, generation probabilities were computed with a VDJ recombination model fitted to out-of-frame rearrangements, and the resulting probabilities were checked against IGoR. In a later analysis, hypergeometric tests were used to score TCR-TCR, TCR-HLA and TCR-CMV co-occurrence, with a repertoire-size bias correction applied to TCR pairs. A later analysis estimated false discovery rates by permuting HLA or CMV assignments 20 times. In a later analysis, co-occurring TCRs were grouped with DBSCAN, and TCRdist sequence similarity was added when clustering was performed within HLA-allele-positive subsets. Repertoires with fewer than 30,000 or more than 120,000 public chains, plus five repertoires with anomalous nucleotide sharing, were excluded from co-occurrence clustering. Imported from immuneACCESS, the table was reduced by TCRdb to in-frame sequences with V and J called. These copies leave out some clones; in studies compared against another copy, an unresolved V gene accounts for under half, and the cause of the remainder is not known. V, J and clone size reflect that table, while D and trimming were determined from the DNA. This sample's table contains more than 55,000 clones. Of the sample, less than 5.5% falls within the top ten clones.

Trimming takes 1 base from V and 4 bases from J, and the germline ends sit 15 bases apart. From a lookup of the germline V gene, CDR1 and CDR2 are SGHDN and FVKESK. The CDR3 measures 16 amino acids from cysteine to phenylalanine. Just CDR3 DNA is preserved here, 48 bases in frame from base 1. The cohort comprised approximately 700 healthy bone marrow donors. At the time of sampling, every cohort member was nominally healthy, though immune exposures that went unrecorded were likely present. The donor was CMV seropositive and belonged to the group of 250 to 300 seropositive cohort members. Each donor provided a peripheral blood sample, and peripheral blood mononuclear cells were used for TCR beta sequencing. The Qiagen DNeasy Blood Extraction Kit was used to extract genomic DNA from the blood cell samples. With regard to this clone: Its antigen is not yet known.

General study outcomes and caveats: Presence/absence analyses assumed roughly uniform sequencing depth across donors, an assumption that may not hold. Broadly in line with IMGT annotations, most TCR beta V segments showed up in productive rearrangements about 90% or about 30% of the time in an earlier analysis of under 700 of the donors. A further reported finding was that TCR beta sequences accurately predicted the HLA-A and HLA-B alleles for most subjects in the first cohort. In a later genetic analysis, a missense DCLRE1C variant was associated with V-gene and J-gene trimming of TCR beta chains, and the association was replicated in an independent cohort. Because some donors lacked HLA typing at each locus, the association tests relied only on the typed subset. Because counts were too low, some 17 rarely observed V segments, including chromosome 9 orphons, were excluded from the earlier analysis of several hundred of the donors. This cohort had only TCR beta chains sequenced, and the lack of alpha or paired-chain data limited which features could be detected. In a later analysis, around 15,000 TCR beta sequences were associated with specific HLA alleles at a false discovery rate of 0.05. The classifier was reported to diagnose cytomegalovirus status with high specificity and sensitivity in both the original and validation cohorts. A few of the identified cytomegalovirus-associated TCR beta chains were confirmed in vitro to be specific for cytomegalovirus antigens. The study gave a list of roughly 150 TCR beta chains associated with cytomegalovirus. A group of highly shared sequence variants was considered likely to be a technical artifact of the sequencing pipeline. Some IMGT-functional V segments, including TRBV6-2 and TRBV6-3, could not be distinguished by the 87-base-pair reads and were therefore excluded. In a later analysis, the rate of TCR association differed among HLA loci, with DRB1 alleles having the most associated TCRs and HLA-C alleles having the fewest. A later genetic analysis reported fewer N-insertions in productive TCRs among donors in an Asian-associated ancestry cluster than the roughly 620-donor mean. A later analysis found that most CMV-associated TCR beta chains appeared HLA-restricted, with HLA associations seemingly driven largely by CMV exposure. The only immune exposure information available for the cohort was CMV serostatus. In a later analysis, HLA-associated TCR beta chains showed more clonal expansion and lower generation probabilities than non-associated chains that were equally common. A later analysis reported that several top co-occurrence clusters appeared linked to parvovirus B19, influenza, CMV and Epstein-Barr virus. When HLA alleles, especially DR and DQ, strongly co-occurred, attributing TCR associations to individual alleles was difficult. Across donors, most TCR sequences were observed very rarely, whereas some public TCRs were present in many individuals. The authors suggested that the approach could potentially be generalized to other disease states and immunological phenotypes. Linkage disequilibrium might explain the correlated functional status among segregating V segments, but an unknown experimental factor could not be ruled out.

The clonotype originates from a woman aged 35 to 49 in good health and CMV-seropositive. Sequencing used PBMCs. This chain is built from TRBV14 and TRBJ2-3; the D gene is possibly TRBD1, with 5 bases matching. At the DNA level, the sequence is TGTGCCAGCAGCCAAGTTCTGGCCGTAGGGGCAGATACGCAGTATTTT. Translated, it reads CASSQVLAVGADTQYF.